This T cell receptor beta chain was captured in a study of CD8 T cells in ankylosing spondylitis. General study results and limits: Typical of ankylosing spondylitis blood, it appeared, was a TCR beta motif of under 10 highly homologous variants.

Quantitative 5'-RACE was performed with molecular barcodes, and it yielded the TCR beta libraries. TCRdb ran MiXCR on the 5' RACE reads and lists one entry per CDR3 protein. The table records under 450,000 distinct CDR3 sequences, 17% of them present only once. This clonotype has a count of ten or more. The antigen remains unidentified. The length of the CDR3 is 14 residues. Between the trimmed V and J ends, which lost 0 bases and 1 base, there was a span of 7 bases. Germline values: CDR1 SGHRS, CDR2 YFSETQ. The TCR sequence derives from a male donor with ankylosing spondylitis. The sequenced sample was blood, either unsorted or a sorted T cell fraction (not recorded which). This chain uses TRBV5-1 with TRBJ1-1, with D unclear. The CDR3 spells CASSLVGRNTEAFF. The CDR3 DNA reads TGCGCCAGCAGCTTGGTGGGGAGGAACACTGAAGCTTTCTTT.